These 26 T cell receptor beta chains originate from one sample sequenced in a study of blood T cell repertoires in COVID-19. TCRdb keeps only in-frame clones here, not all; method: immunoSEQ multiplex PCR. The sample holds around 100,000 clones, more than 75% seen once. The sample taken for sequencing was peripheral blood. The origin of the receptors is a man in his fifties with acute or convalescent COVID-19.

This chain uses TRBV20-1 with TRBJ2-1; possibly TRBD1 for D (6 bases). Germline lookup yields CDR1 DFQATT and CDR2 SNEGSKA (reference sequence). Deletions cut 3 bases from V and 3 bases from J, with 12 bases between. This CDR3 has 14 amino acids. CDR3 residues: CSASQGLNYNEQFF. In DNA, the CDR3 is TGCAGTGCTAGTCAGGGGCTAAACTACAATGAGCAGTTCTTC.

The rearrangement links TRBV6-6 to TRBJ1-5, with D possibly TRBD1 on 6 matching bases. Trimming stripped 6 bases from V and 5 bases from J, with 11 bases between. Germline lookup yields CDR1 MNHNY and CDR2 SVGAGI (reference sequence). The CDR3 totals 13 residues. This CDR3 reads CASSPPGDQPQHF. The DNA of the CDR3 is TGTGCCAGCAGCCCACCAGGGGATCAGCCCCAGCATTTT.

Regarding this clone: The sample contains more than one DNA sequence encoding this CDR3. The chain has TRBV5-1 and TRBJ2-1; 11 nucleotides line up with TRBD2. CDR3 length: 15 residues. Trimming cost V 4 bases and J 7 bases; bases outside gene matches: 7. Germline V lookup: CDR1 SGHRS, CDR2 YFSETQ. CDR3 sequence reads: CASSPRLAGGNEQFF. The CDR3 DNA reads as TGCGCCAGCAGCCCCCGGCTAGCGGGAGGTAATGAGCAGTTCTTC.

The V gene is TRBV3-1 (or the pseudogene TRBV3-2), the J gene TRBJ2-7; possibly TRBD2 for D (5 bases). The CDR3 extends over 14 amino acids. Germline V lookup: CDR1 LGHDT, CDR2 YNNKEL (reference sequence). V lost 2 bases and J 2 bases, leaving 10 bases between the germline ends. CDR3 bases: TGTGCCAGCAGCCAACCCGGGAACACCTACGAGCAGTACTTC. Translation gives CASSQPGNTYEQYF.

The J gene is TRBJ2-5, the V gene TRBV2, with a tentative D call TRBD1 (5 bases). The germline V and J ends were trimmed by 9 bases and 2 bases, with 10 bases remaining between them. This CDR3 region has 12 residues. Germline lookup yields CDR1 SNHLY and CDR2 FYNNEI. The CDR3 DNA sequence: TGTGCCAGTGGACACGAACAAGAGACCCAGTACTTC. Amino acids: CASGHEQETQYF.

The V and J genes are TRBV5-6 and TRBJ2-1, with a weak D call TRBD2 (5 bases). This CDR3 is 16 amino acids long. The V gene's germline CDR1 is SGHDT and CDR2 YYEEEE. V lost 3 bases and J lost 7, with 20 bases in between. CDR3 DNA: TGTGCCAGCAGCTGGCGGCTGGGAGATCTTAGGAATGAGCAGTTCTTC. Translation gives CASSWRLGDLRNEQFF.

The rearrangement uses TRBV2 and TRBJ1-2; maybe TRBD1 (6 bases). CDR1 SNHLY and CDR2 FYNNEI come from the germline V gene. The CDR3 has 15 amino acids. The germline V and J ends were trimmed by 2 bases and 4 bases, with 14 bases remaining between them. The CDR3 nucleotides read TGTGCCAGCAGTGAATCGGTGGCAGGGGCCTATGGCTACACCTTC. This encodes CASSESVAGAYGYTF.

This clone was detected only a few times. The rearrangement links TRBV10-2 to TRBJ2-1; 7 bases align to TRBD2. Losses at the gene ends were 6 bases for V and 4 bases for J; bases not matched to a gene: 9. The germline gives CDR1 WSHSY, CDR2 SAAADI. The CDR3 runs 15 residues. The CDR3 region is CASRDRTSLYNEQFF. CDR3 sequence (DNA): TGCGCCAGCAGGGACCGGACTAGTCTGTACAATGAGCAGTTCTTC.

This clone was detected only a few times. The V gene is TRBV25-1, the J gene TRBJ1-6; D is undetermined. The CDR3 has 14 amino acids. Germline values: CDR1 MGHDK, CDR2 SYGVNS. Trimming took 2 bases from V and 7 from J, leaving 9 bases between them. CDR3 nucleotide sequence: TGTGCCAGCAGTGAAAATCAGGTCAATTCACCCCTCCACTTT. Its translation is CASSENQVNSPLHF.

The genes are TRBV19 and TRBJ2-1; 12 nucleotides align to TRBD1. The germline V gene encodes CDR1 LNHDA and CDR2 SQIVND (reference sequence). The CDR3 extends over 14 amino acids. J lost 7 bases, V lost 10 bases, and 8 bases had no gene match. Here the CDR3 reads CAISLGQGANEQFF. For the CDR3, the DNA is TGTGCCATCAGCCTGGGACAGGGGGCTAATGAGCAGTTCTTC.

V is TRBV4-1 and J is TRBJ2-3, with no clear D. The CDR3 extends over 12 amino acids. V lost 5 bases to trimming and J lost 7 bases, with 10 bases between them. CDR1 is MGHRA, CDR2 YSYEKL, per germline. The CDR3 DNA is TGCGCCAGCAGCATTCCCGGTTATACGCAGTATTTT. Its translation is CASSIPGYTQYF.

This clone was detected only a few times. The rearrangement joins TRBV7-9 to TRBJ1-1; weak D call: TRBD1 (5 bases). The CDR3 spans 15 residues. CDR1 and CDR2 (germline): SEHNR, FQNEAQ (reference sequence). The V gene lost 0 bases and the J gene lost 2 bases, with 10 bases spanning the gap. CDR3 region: CASSLAGGVNTEAFF. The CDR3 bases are TGTGCCAGCAGCTTAGCGGGGGGAGTTAACACTGAAGCTTTCTTT.

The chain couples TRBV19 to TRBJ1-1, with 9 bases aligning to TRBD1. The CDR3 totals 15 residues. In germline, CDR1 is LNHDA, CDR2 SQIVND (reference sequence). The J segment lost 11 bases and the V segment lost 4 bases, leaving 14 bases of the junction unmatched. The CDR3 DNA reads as TGTGCCAGTAGTACGCGGGACAGGGCTGCTCGAGAGGCTTTCTTT. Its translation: CASSTRDRAAREAFF.

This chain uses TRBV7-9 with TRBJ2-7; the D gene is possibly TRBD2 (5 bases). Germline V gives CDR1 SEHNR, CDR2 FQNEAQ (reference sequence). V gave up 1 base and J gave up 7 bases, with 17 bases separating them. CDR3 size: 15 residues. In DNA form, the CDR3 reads TGTGCCAGCAGCTTAGTCGGCAGTACCGGAGGAGAGCAGTACTTC. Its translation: CASSLVGSTGGEQYF.

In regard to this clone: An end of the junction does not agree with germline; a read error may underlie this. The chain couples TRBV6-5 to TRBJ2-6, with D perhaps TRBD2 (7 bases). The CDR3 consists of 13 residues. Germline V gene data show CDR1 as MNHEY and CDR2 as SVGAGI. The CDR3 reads CASREGGAYVLTF. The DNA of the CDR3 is TGTGCCAGCAGGGAGGGGGGGGCCTACGTCCTGACTTTC.

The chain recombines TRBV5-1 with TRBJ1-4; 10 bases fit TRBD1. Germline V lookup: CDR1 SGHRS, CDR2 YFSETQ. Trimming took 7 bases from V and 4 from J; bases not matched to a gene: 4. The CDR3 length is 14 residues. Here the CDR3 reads CASSRTGGNEKLFF. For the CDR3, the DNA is TGCGCCAGCTCAAGGACAGGGGGTAATGAAAAACTGTTTTTT.

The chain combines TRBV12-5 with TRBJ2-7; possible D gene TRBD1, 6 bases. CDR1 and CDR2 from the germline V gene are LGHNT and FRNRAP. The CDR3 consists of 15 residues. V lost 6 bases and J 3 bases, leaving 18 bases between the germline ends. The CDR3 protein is CASGPTGNAFYEQYF. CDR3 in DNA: TGTGCTAGTGGCCCTACAGGGAACGCGTTCTACGAGCAGTACTTC.

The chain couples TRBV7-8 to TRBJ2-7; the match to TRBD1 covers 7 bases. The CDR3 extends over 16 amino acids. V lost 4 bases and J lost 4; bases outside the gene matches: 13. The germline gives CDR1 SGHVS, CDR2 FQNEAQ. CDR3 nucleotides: TGTGCCAGCAGCTGGGCTTCCGGGACAGCCAAATACGAGCAGTACTTC. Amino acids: CASSWASGTAKYEQYF.

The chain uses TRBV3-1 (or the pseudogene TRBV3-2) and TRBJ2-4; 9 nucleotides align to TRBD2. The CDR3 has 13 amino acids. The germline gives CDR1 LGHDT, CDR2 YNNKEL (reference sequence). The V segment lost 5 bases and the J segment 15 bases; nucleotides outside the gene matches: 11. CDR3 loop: CASSDDLAGYLYF. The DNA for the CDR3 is TGTGCCAGCAGCGACGATCTAGCGGGATATCTGTACTTC.

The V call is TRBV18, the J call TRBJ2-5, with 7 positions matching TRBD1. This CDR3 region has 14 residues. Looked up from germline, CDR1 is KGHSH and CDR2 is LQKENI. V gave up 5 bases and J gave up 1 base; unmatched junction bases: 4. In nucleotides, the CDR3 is TGTGCCAGCTCAATGGACAGGCCCCAAGAGACCCAGTACTTC. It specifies CASSMDRPQETQYF.

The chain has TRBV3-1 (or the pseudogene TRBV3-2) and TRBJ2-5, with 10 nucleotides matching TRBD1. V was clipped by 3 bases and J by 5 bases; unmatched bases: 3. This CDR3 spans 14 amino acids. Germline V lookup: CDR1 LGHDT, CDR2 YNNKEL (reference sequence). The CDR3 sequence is CASSQGQGRETQYF. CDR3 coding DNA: TGTGCCAGCAGCCAGGGACAGGGGAGGGAGACCCAGTACTTC.

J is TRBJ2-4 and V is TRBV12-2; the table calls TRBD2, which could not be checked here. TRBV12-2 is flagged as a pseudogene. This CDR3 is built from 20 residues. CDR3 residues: CASRSNPGLAGGLAKNIQYF. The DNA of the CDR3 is TGTGCAAGTCGCTCCAACCCGGGCCTAGCGGGAGGGCTAGCCAAAAACATTCAGTACTTC.

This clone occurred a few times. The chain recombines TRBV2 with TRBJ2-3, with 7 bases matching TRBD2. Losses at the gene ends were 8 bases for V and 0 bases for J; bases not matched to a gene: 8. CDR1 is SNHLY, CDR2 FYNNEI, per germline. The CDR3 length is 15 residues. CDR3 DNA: TGTGCCAGCCAATCTAGGGGAGGGAGCACAGATACGCAGTATTTT. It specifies CASQSRGGSTDTQYF.

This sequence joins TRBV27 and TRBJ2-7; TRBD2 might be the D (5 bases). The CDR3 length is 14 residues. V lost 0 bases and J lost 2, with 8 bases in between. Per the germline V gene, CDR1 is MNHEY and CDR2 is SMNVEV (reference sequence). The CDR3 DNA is TGTGCCAGCAGTTTATCTCCCGGGGCCTACGAGCAGTACTTC. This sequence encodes CASSLSPGAYEQYF.

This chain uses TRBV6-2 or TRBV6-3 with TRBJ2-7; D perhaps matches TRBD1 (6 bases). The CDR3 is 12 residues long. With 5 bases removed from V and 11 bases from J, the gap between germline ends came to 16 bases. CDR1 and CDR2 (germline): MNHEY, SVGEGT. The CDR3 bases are TGTGCCAGCAGTGATCCTCTAGGGGGAGAGTACTTC. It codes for CASSDPLGGEYF.

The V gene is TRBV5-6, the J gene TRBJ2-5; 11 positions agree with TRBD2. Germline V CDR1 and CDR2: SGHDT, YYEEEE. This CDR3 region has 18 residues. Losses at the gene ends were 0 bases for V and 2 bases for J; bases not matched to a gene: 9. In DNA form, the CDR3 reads TGTGCCAGCAGCTTGGGTCTAGCGGGAGGCGGGGGTCAAGAGACCCAGTACTTC. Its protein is CASSLGLAGGGGQETQYF.